What follows are 9 T cell receptor beta chains derived from one specimen sequenced in a study of early T cells in non-severe SARS-CoV-2 infection. TCRdb independently ran MiXCR on the 5' RACE reads; one entry per CDR3 protein. The profile covers around 40,000 distinct CDR3 sequences, with roughly 10% appearing a single time and roughly a fifth taken by the ten largest. The sequenced sample was whole blood. Source of these receptors: an adult who was a healthcare worker with PCR-confirmed SARS-CoV-2 infection or an uninfected control (not recorded which).

This clonotype was observed many times. V gene TRBV28 combines with J gene TRBJ2-5; the D gene is possibly TRBD1 (6 bases). The CDR3 length is 15 residues. Germline V CDR1 and CDR2: MDHEN, SYDVKM. V dropped 6 bases and J dropped 4 bases, with 18 bases sitting between them. The CDR3: CASRGQGRFGETQYF. For the CDR3, the DNA is TGTGCCAGCAGGGGACAAGGACGTTTTGGAGAGACCCAGTACTTC.

The chain couples TRBV7-2 to TRBJ2-7; D gene unclear. The CDR3 has 14 residues. V lost 5 bases to trimming and J lost 2 bases, with 13 bases between them. CDR1 is SGHTA, CDR2 FQGNSA, per germline. The CDR3 coding sequence is TGTGCCAGCAGCCAAGGAGATTCCACCTACGAGCAGTACTTC. Translating gives CASSQGDSTYEQYF.

This clonotype has more than one count but fewer than ten. V gene TRBV28 combines with J gene TRBJ2-7; the D call may be TRBD1 or TRBD2 (6 bases each). Trimming stripped 10 bases from V and 0 bases from J, with 19 bases between. The CDR3 sequence is 15 residues long. From germline, CDR1 is MDHEN and CDR2 SYDVKM. Written as DNA, the CDR3 is TGTGCCACCGGAGGGGGACAACTCCTCTCCTACGAGCAGTACTTC. It is translated as CATGGGQLLSYEQYF.

This clonotype showed up many times. This chain links TRBV12-3 or TRBV12-4 with TRBJ2-5; a weak D match, TRBD1 (6 bases). V lost 4 bases and J 4 bases, leaving 13 bases between the germline ends. The CDR3 has 14 amino acids. The CDR3, as DNA: TGTGCCAGCAGTTCCCCAGGGGCGGGAGAGACCCAGTACTTC. Residues: CASSSPGAGETQYF.

This clonotype is a singleton in its sample. The chain carries TRBV7-9 and TRBJ1-3; D call uncertain. CDR3 length: 14 amino acids. Germline CDR1 is SEHNR and CDR2 is FQNEAQ (reference sequence). The V and J ends lost 2 bases and 4 bases respectively, with 9 bases between them. The DNA for the CDR3 is TGTGCCAGCAGCTTAACCTCAGCAGGAAACACCATATATTTT. This gives the protein CASSLTSAGNTIYF.

The chain links TRBV7-3 to TRBJ2-2; weak D call: TRBD1 (6 bases). The CDR3 loop spans 13 amino acids. Germline values: CDR1 SGHTA, CDR2 FQGTGA. Trimming removed 2 bases from V and 6 bases from J, with 7 bases in between. CDR3 residues: CASSLQGSGELFF. The DNA of the CDR3 is TGTGCCAGCAGCTTACAGGGGTCCGGGGAGCTGTTTTTT.

This clonotype was seen repeatedly, ten times or more. V gene TRBV7-2 combines with J gene TRBJ2-7; D call uncertain. The germline CDR1 and CDR2 sequences are SGHTA and FQGNSA. This CDR3 spans 13 amino acids. The V end was cut by 2 bases, the J end by 2 bases, with 7 bases between. The DNA of the CDR3 is TGTGCCAGCAGCTTAACTGTTACCTACGAGCAGTACTTC. Its translation: CASSLTVTYEQYF. The variable domain in full, completed from reference TRBV7-2 and TRBJ2-7, reads GAGVSQSPSNKVTEKGKDVELRCDPISGHTALYWYRQSLGQGLEFLIYFQGNSAPDKSGLPSDRFSAERTGGSVSTLTIQRTQQEDSAVYLCASSLTVTYEQYFGPGTRLTVT.

The chain employs TRBV6-5 and TRBJ2-1; either TRBD1 or TRBD2 may fit D (7 bases each). Trimming took off 8 bases at V and 7 bases at J, with 15 bases between the two ends. The CDR3 is 13 amino acids. CDR1 MNHEY and CDR2 SVGAGI come from the germline V gene. The CDR3 region has the DNA TGTGCCAGCGGGAGGGGGCGAAAGAATGAGCAGTTCTTC. It codes for CASGRGRKNEQFF.

This clonotype has a count of ten or more. V usage is TRBV20-1 and J usage is TRBJ1-6; weak D call: TRBD1 (5 bases). CDR1 and CDR2 from the germline V gene are DFQATT and SNEGSKA (reference sequence). This CDR3 comprises 16 residues. V was clipped by 1 base and J by 0 bases, with 10 bases between them. The CDR3 nucleotides read TGCAGTGCTAGAGCGGGACTGAGCTCCTATAATTCACCCCTCCACTTT. Translating it yields CSARAGLSSYNSPLHF.